The 19 T cell receptor beta chains given below trace back to one sample, sequenced in a study of blood T cell repertoires in COVID-19. Profiling relied on immunoSEQ multiplex PCR, and the TCRdb table lists in-frame clones only, not all of them. The repertoire has approximately 250,000 clones, 75% to 85% of them found once; the top ten carry approximately 1.3%. What was sequenced was peripheral blood. The receptors were gathered from a woman in her thirties or forties who had recovered from COVID-19.

The J gene is TRBJ2-7, the V gene TRBV5-4; D is undetermined. CDR1 and CDR2 (germline): SGHNT, YYREEE (reference sequence). The CDR3 contains 14 residues. The V end lost 3 bases, the J end lost 5 bases, and 15 bases lay between the germline ends. The CDR3 region is CASSSPPPMNEQYF. DNA for the CDR3: TGTGCCAGCAGCTCCCCACCACCTATGAACGAGCAGTACTTC.

V gene TRBV7-2 combines with J gene TRBJ2-1, with TRBD2 as a possible D gene (5 bases). Germline V CDR1 and CDR2: SGHTA, FQGNSA. V shed 2 bases and J shed 2 bases, with 10 bases lying between them. The CDR3 spans 15 residues. Here the CDR3 reads CASSLKAEAYNEQFF. CDR3 DNA sequence: TGTGCCAGCAGCTTAAAGGCGGAGGCCTACAATGAGCAGTTCTTC.

The V gene is TRBV9, the J gene TRBJ2-2; 8 nucleotides line up with TRBD2. This CDR3 has 16 residues. Germline CDR1 and CDR2: SGDLS and YYNGEE. With 0 bases clipped from V and 7 bases from J, the junction kept 8 bases outside the gene matches. For the CDR3, the DNA is TGTGCCAGCAGCGTAGTCCCGGGGGGGCCCGTCGGGGAGCTGTTTTTT. It translates to CASSVVPGGPVGELFF.

This rearrangement joins TRBV6-5 to TRBJ1-1; 8 nucleotides agree with TRBD1. This CDR3 has 14 residues. Per germline, CDR1 MNHEY and CDR2 SVGAGI. The V segment lost 4 bases and the J segment 6 bases; nucleotides outside the gene matches: 7. Written as DNA, the CDR3 is TGTGCCAGCAGTTCGGGGACAGGAAGGGCTGAAGCTTTCTTT. This sequence encodes CASSSGTGRAEAFF.

This clone was seen only once. The J gene is TRBJ2-2, the V gene TRBV5-1; unclear D gene. The V end was cut by 1 base, the J end by 2 bases, with 9 bases between. This CDR3 contains 15 residues. From germline, CDR1 is SGHRS and CDR2 YFSETQ. This chain's CDR3 is CASSLMQANTGELFF. CDR3 in DNA: TGCGCCAGCAGCTTGATGCAGGCTAACACCGGGGAGCTGTTTTTT.

V and J are TRBV14 and TRBJ1-1, with 8 bases matching TRBD1. V shed 2 bases and J 5 bases; nucleotides not matched to a gene: 7. Germline V gene lookup returns CDR1 SGHDN and CDR2 FVKESK. CDR3 size: 15 residues. The chain's CDR3 is CASSQLFTGGTEAFF. The DNA of the CDR3 is TGTGCCAGCAGCCAACTCTTTACAGGGGGGACTGAAGCTTTCTTT.

This rearrangement joins TRBV7-9 to TRBJ1-5; a weak D match, TRBD1 (5 bases). V lost 5 bases to trimming and J lost 5 bases, with 16 bases between them. Per germline, CDR1 SEHNR and CDR2 FQNEAQ (reference sequence). This CDR3 is 15 amino acids long. The CDR3: CASSPSAAGDQPQHF. CDR3 DNA sequence: TGTGCCAGCAGCCCCTCGGCTGCGGGGGATCAGCCCCAGCATTTT.

V gene TRBV7-9 combines with J gene TRBJ1-4; D unresolved. V shed 0 bases and J shed 0 bases, with 8 bases lying between them. The CDR3 runs 16 residues. Germline CDR1 SEHNR, CDR2 FQNEAQ (reference sequence). Here the CDR3 reads CASSLALGSTNEKLFF. The CDR3 bases are TGTGCCAGCAGCTTAGCGCTCGGGTCAACTAATGAAAAACTGTTTTTT.

The chain carries TRBV15 and TRBJ2-5; the match to TRBD2 covers 9 bases. Germline-derived CDR1 and CDR2 are LNHNV and YYDKDF (reference sequence). The CDR3 is 19 residues long. V trimming: 0 bases; J trimming: 1 base; junction bases outside the gene matches: 12. For the CDR3, the DNA is TGTGCCACCAGCAGAGATGGCCAGCGGGGGGCGGCGTTCCAAGAGACCCAGTACTTC. Its protein is CATSRDGQRGAAFQETQYF.

V usage is TRBV5-5 and J usage is TRBJ1-2; D gene uncertain. V shed 4 bases and J shed 0 bases, with 10 bases lying between them. This CDR3 is built from 14 residues. Germline assignment: CDR1 SGHKS and CDR2 YYEKEE (reference sequence). In DNA form, the CDR3 reads TGTGCCAGCAGCCCTAGGAACGCTAACTATGGCTACACCTTC. The encoded protein is CASSPRNANYGYTF. Looking up the rest from reference TRBV5-5 and TRBJ1-2 gives the full variable domain: DAGVTQSPTHLIKTRGQQVTLRCSPISGHKSVSWYQQVLGQGPQFIFQYYEKEERGRGNFPDRFSARQFPNYSSELNVNALLLGDSALYLCASSPRNANYGYTFGSGTRLTVV.

V usage is TRBV7-9 and J usage is TRBJ1-2, with a tentative D call TRBD1 (6 bases). Trimming left V 5 bases short and J 7 bases short, with 14 bases between. CDR1 is SEHNR, CDR2 FQNEAQ, per germline (reference sequence). This CDR3 contains 13 residues. CDR3 in amino acids: CASSQRDNLGYTF. In DNA form, the CDR3 reads TGTGCCAGCAGCCAGAGGGACAACCTTGGCTACACCTTC.

This clone was counted between two and nine times. The chain employs TRBV23-1 and TRBJ1-4; tentatively, D is TRBD1 (5 bases). Being an ORF, TRBV23-1 has a function that is uncertain. This CDR3 comprises 17 residues. Between the trimmed V and J ends, which lost 10 bases and 0 bases, there was a span of 21 bases. CDR3 sequence reads: CANPTRQIYATNEKLFF. The CDR3 nucleotides are TGCGCCAACCCAACCAGACAGATATATGCAACTAATGAAAAACTGTTTTTT.

The rearrangement joins TRBV14 to TRBJ2-5; D not resolved. Trimming left V 3 bases short and J 2 bases short, with 7 bases between. The CDR3 runs 13 residues. Per the germline V gene, CDR1 is SGHDN and CDR2 is FVKESK. CDR3 nucleotide sequence: TGTGCCAGCAGCCATGGGCTACAAGAGACCCAGTACTTC. It is translated as CASSHGLQETQYF.

This chain links TRBV21-1 with TRBJ1-2; the D segment call TRBD1 is taken from the table without a DNA check. TRBV21-1 is an annotated pseudogene. The CDR3 is 17 amino acids. The CDR3 DNA sequence: TGTGCCAGCAGTGGGACAGGGAGTAAGAGGCACCCCTATGGCTACACCTTC. It is translated as CASSGTGSKRHPYGYTF.

The gene calls are TRBV29-1 and TRBJ2-1, with D unclear. V dropped 4 bases and J dropped 8 bases, with 9 bases sitting between them. The length of the CDR3 is 11 residues. Germline CDR1 and CDR2: SQVTM and ANQGSEA. CDR3 loop: CSVASVDEQFF. The CDR3 DNA follows: TGCAGCGTTGCCTCGGTCGATGAGCAGTTCTTC.

V gene TRBV28 combines with J gene TRBJ1-3; perhaps TRBD1 as D (6 bases). This CDR3 spans 18 amino acids. From germline, CDR1 is MDHEN and CDR2 SYDVKM. With 10 bases removed from V and 6 bases from J, the gap between germline ends came to 31 bases. In nucleotides, the CDR3 is TGTGCCACCAAACGAATGATTAGGACAGCCTGGGAAGAAAACACCATATATTTT. This translates into CATKRMIRTAWEENTIYF.

The chain carries TRBV12-3 or TRBV12-4 and TRBJ1-4; no clear D gene. The V end lost 4 bases, the J end lost 10 bases, and 13 bases lay between the germline ends. The CDR3 loop spans 13 amino acids. The CDR3 DNA reads as TGTGCCAGCAGTTACGGAGGGCAGCTAAAACTGTTTTTT. Its translation: CASSYGGQLKLFF.

This rearrangement joins TRBV10-3 to TRBJ1-2; 7 positions agree with TRBD1. V gave up 5 bases and J gave up 3 bases; unmatched junction bases: 0. The CDR3 contains 12 residues. Germline V CDR1 and CDR2: ENHRY, SYGVKD. The CDR3: CAISTGDYGYTF. CDR3 DNA sequence: TGTGCCATCAGTACAGGGGACTATGGCTACACCTTC.

The CDR3, as DNA: TGTGCCAGCTCACCGATAGCGGGGGGGATGGATGAGCAGTTCTTC. Translation: CASSPIAGGMDEQFF. V usage is TRBV18 and J usage is TRBJ2-1; 11 bases are shared with TRBD2. The germline gives CDR1 KGHSH, CDR2 LQKENI. The CDR3 is 15 amino acids. V was clipped by 3 bases and J by 8 bases; unmatched bases: 6.